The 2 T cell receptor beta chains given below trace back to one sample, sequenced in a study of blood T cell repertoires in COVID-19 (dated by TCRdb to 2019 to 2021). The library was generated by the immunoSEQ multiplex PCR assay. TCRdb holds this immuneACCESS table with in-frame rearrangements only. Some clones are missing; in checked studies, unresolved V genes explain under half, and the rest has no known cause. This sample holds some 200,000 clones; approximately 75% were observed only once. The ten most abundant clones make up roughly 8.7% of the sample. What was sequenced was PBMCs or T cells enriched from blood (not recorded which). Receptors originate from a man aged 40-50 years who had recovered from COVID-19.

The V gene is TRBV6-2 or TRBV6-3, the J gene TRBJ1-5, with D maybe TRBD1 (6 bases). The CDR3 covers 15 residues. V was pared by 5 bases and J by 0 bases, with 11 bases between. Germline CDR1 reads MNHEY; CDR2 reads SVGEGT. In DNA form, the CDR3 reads TGTGCCAGCAGTCCCACAGGGCATAGCAATCAGCCCCAGCATTTT. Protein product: CASSPTGHSNQPQHF.

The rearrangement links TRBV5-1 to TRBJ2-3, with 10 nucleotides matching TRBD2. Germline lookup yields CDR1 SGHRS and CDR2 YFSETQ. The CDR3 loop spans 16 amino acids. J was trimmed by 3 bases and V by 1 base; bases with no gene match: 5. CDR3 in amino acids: CASSLRASGGTDTQYF. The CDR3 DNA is TGCGCCAGCAGCTTGAGGGCTAGCGGGGGAACAGATACGCAGTATTTT. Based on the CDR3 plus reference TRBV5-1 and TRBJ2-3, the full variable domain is KAGVTQTPRYLIKTRGQQVTLSCSPISGHRSVSWYQQTPGQGLQFLFEYFSETQRNKGNFPGRFSGRQFSNSRSEMNVSTLELGDSALYLCASSLRASGGTDTQYFGPGTRLTVL.